This is a list of T cell receptor beta chains from one sample in a study of T cell responses to AZD1222 COVID-19 vaccine. Profiled with immunoSEQ multiplex PCR; TCRdb holds only in-frame clones, not every one. This sample carries approximately 67,000 clones, 83% of them seen once, and the ten largest clones take 5.5% to 7%. The sample in question was peripheral blood, obtained 28 days after the second AZD1222 dose. The receptor set was obtained from an adult who received the AZD1222 COVID-19 vaccine. The CDR3 runs from the conserved cysteine through the conserved F or W. D genes are given only for firm matches. Clone size is given for some rows only: seen once, a few or many times, or a class if the clone is expanded.

TRBV4-3	TRBJ2-2	16	.	.	TGCGCCAGCAGCCAAGATAGGGTTCAGAACACCGGGGAGCTGTTTTTT	CASSQDRVQNTGELFF
TRBV19	TRBJ1-3	13	.	.	TGTGCCAGTAGGTTCCTCTCTGGAAACACCATATATTTT	CASRFLSGNTIYF
TRBV7-9	TRBJ2-7	14	.	TRBD2	TGTGCCAGCACGACTAGCGGGGAAGTCTACGAGCAGTACTTC	CASTTSGEVYEQYF
TRBV7-9	TRBJ1-4	13	.	.	TGTGCCAGCAGCTTAGAACAGCCGAGAAAACTGTTTTTT	CASSLEQPRKLFF
TRBV28	TRBJ1-6	11	.	.	TGTGCCAGCGCGTCGAATTCACCCCTCCACTTT	CASASNSPLHF
TRBV18	TRBJ1-1	12	.	.	TGTGCCAGCTCTTCTGTGGGGGCAGAGGCTTTCTTT	CASSSVGAEAFF
TRBV10-3	TRBJ1-2	16	many	.	TGTGCCATCAGTGAGTCTGGGCCCGTAGCTAACTATGGCTACACCTTC	CAISESGPVANYGYTF
TRBV5-1	TRBJ1-2	15	.	TRBD1	TGCGCCAGCAGCAACCCAGGACAGGGTTCGGGTGGCTACACCTTC	CASSNPGQGSGGYTF
TRBV11-2	TRBJ2-1	19	medium-sized	TRBD2	TGTGCCAGCAGCTCCTTATCGACTAGCTTTACAAGCTCCTACAATGAGCAGTTCTTC	CASSSLSTSFTSSYNEQFF
TRBV11-2	TRBJ1-1	15	.	.	TGTGCCAGCAGCTTAACTGGGGTCGGTGGCACTGAAGCTTTCTTT	CASSLTGVGGTEAFF
TRBV2	TRBJ1-6	13	.	.	TGTGCCAGCAGTGGACAGCCGAATTCACCCCTCCACTTT	CASSGQPNSPLHF
TRBV10-1	TRBJ2-5	15	.	TRBD2	TGCGCCAGCAGTGAGTCGCGGGGGGGCGGTGAGACCCAGTACTTC	CASSESRGGGETQYF
TRBV5-4	TRBJ2-7	14	.	.	TGTGCCAGCAGTTTTCCTGGGGCCGGTAACGAGCAGTACTTC	CASSFPGAGNEQYF
TRBV4-3	TRBJ2-1	15	.	TRBD2	TGCGCCAGCAGCCCCAGGAGCGGGGGGGCCAATGAGCAGTTCTTC	CASSPRSGGANEQFF
TRBV7-9	TRBJ2-5	15	.	.	TGTGCCAGCAGCTTAGAGGGTTCGAGGGCGGAGACCCAGTACTTC	CASSLEGSRAETQYF
TRBV6-2/TRBV6-3	TRBJ1-2	12	.	.	TGTGCCAGCAGTTACATACCCTATGGCTACACCTTC	CASSYIPYGYTF